These 28 T cell receptor beta chains were sequenced from one sample in a study of early T cells in non-severe SARS-CoV-2 infection. TCRdb re-analysed the 5' RACE reads in MiXCR, keeping a single row per CDR3 protein. The sample has about 48,000 distinct CDR3 sequences, under 15% seen once; the top ten hold about 9.4%. Sequencing input: whole blood. The receptors were sampled from an adult who was a healthcare worker with PCR-confirmed SARS-CoV-2 infection or an uninfected control (not recorded which).

Only a few counts were recorded for this clonotype. This rearrangement joins TRBV30 to TRBJ2-5; D is undetermined. Germline lookup yields CDR1 GTSNPN and CDR2 SVGIG (reference sequence). V lost 3 bases and J 5 bases, leaving 7 bases between the germline ends. The CDR3 covers 11 residues. DNA of the CDR3: TGTGCCTGGAGGAGAACGGAGACCCAGTACTTC. This codes for CAWRRTETQYF.

This clonotype was observed many times. The chain is built from TRBV7-2 and TRBJ1-1, with D possibly matching TRBD1 (5 bases). Trimming left V 4 bases short and J 1 base short, with 16 bases between. Germline V CDR1 and CDR2: SGHTA, FQGNSA. The CDR3 extends over 16 amino acids. CDR3 nucleotides: TGTGCCAGCAGCTCCGCCCCCCGGGGCAAGAACACTGAAGCTTTCTTT. Encoded protein: CASSSAPRGKNTEAFF.

This clonotype came up a few times. In nucleotides, the CDR3 is TGTGCCAGCAGTCCCGCCCAGAAGGGCACAGATACGCAGTATTTT. Translated: CASSPAQKGTDTQYF. The V call is TRBV12-3 or TRBV12-4, the J call TRBJ2-3; D gene unclear. The length of the CDR3 is 15 residues. The ends were cut back, 5 bases at V and 1 base at J, with 13 bases in the middle.

This clonotype was seen repeatedly, ten times or more. V and J are TRBV7-3 and TRBJ1-1, with 8 bases aligning to TRBD1. From germline, CDR1 is SGHTA and CDR2 FQGTGA. The V segment lost 5 bases and the J segment 1 base; nucleotides outside the gene matches: 3. This CDR3 spans 14 amino acids. CDR3 region: CASSRDRGNTEAFF. DNA for the CDR3: TGTGCCAGCAGCCGTGACAGGGGGAACACTGAAGCTTTCTTT.

This clonotype was detected many times. The gene calls are TRBV18 and TRBJ2-3; perhaps TRBD2 as D (5 bases). Trimming took off 10 bases at V and 1 base at J, with 15 bases between the two ends. This CDR3 has 14 residues. Germline CDR1 is KGHSH and CDR2 is LQKENI. Here the CDR3 DNA reads TGTGCCACCGAGGGTACCAGAGGCACAGATACGCAGTATTTT. Translation gives CATEGTRGTDTQYF.

The chain combines TRBV11-1 with TRBJ2-5; D unclear. Germline V gene lookup returns CDR1 SGHAT and CDR2 FQDESV (reference sequence). CDR3 length equals 14 residues. Trimming stripped 0 bases from V and 4 bases from J, with 9 bases between. The CDR3 DNA reads TGTGCCAGCAGCTTAGCGTTTGACGGAGAGACCCAGTACTTC. This encodes CASSLAFDGETQYF.

This clonotype was observed a few times. The V and J genes are TRBV11-2 and TRBJ2-7; possible D gene TRBD2, 6 bases. The CDR3 spans 16 residues. Germline V gene data show CDR1 as SGHAT and CDR2 as FQNNGV. V lost 3 bases, J lost 3 bases, and 18 bases lay in between. CDR3 nucleotides: TGTGCCAGCAGCTTTCCCATCGGGAGAACCTACTACGAGCAGTACTTC. This translates into CASSFPIGRTYYEQYF.

This clonotype has just a few counts. The rearrangement joins TRBV19 to TRBJ1-6; no firm D call. CDR1 and CDR2 from the germline V gene are LNHDA and SQIVND (reference sequence). CDR3 size: 14 residues. The V end was cut by 2 bases, the J end by 7 bases, with 9 bases between. CDR3 bases: TGTGCCAGTAGTATATCCGGAGCAAATTCACCCCTCCACTTT. It codes for CASSISGANSPLHF.

In this sample, this clonotype turned up many times. The chain is built from TRBV28 and TRBJ2-7; D ambiguous. Trimming removed 5 bases from V and 1 base from J, with 12 bases in between. CDR3 length equals 14 residues. Germline assignment: CDR1 MDHEN and CDR2 SYDVKM. The CDR3: CASSRPPESYEQYF. CDR3 nucleotides: TGTGCCAGCAGTCGCCCTCCGGAATCCTACGAGCAGTACTTC.

This clonotype was seen ten or more times. The chain has TRBV28 and TRBJ2-7, with unresolved D. The CDR3 sequence is 12 residues long. The ends were cut back, 6 bases at V and 3 bases at J, with 9 bases in the middle. Germline CDR1 MDHEN, CDR2 SYDVKM. CDR3 residues: CASRHARYEQYF. CDR3 nucleotides: TGTGCCAGCAGACATGCCCGCTACGAGCAGTACTTC.

This chain uses TRBV9 with TRBJ2-3, with a possible D match to TRBD2 (7 bases). CDR3 size: 14 residues. The V end lost 3 bases, the J end lost 10 bases, and 18 bases lay between the germline ends. CDR1 SGDLS and CDR2 YYNGEE come from the germline V gene. CDR3: CASSERIGGAAQYF. Here the CDR3 DNA reads TGTGCCAGCAGCGAAAGAATTGGGGGGGCTGCGCAGTATTTT.

This clonotype was detected ten times or more. The gene calls are TRBV3-1 and TRBJ2-1; 11 nucleotides align to TRBD2. V was clipped by 6 bases and J by 5 bases; unmatched bases: 3. From germline, CDR1 is LGHDT and CDR2 YNNKEL (reference sequence). The CDR3 sequence is 14 residues long. The CDR3 is CASRLAGANNEQFF. In DNA, the CDR3 is TGTGCCAGCAGACTAGCGGGAGCCAACAATGAGCAGTTCTTC.

This clonotype has just a few counts. The chain has TRBV19 and TRBJ2-7; D might be TRBD2 (5 bases). The V end was cut by 5 bases, the J end by 4 bases, with 15 bases between. The CDR3 is 14 amino acids. Per germline, CDR1 LNHDA and CDR2 SQIVND (reference sequence). CDR3 in amino acids: CASSYLGSGYEQYF. The CDR3 DNA sequence: TGTGCCAGTAGTTACCTGGGAAGCGGATACGAGCAGTACTTC.

The table lists this clonotype with many counts. The CDR3 DNA reads TGTGCCAGCTGTATTAATAGCAATCAGCCCCAGCATTTT. It yields the protein CASCINSNQPQHF. The genes are TRBV6-2 or TRBV6-3 and TRBJ1-5; D unclear. Germline V gives CDR1 MNHEY, CDR2 SVGEGT. CDR3 size: 13 residues. V was cut by 8 bases and J by 0 bases, with 8 bases left in between.

Many counts were recorded for this clonotype. CDR3 residues: CASGRGQPQHF. DNA for the CDR3: TGTGCCAGTGGTAGGGGACAGCCCCAGCATTTT. The chain couples TRBV19 to TRBJ1-5, with a tentative D call TRBD1 (5 bases). CDR1 and CDR2 from the germline V gene are LNHDA and SQIVND (reference sequence). CDR3 length: 11 amino acids. V lost 8 bases and J lost 7, with 9 bases in between.

This clonotype was counted ten times or more. The chain combines TRBV5-1 with TRBJ2-1, with TRBD2 identical over 11 bases. The CDR3 runs to 16 residues. After removal of 3 bases from V and 3 bases from J, the junction contained 5 bases not matched to a gene. From germline, CDR1 is SGHRS and CDR2 YFSETQ. The CDR3 is CASSSTLAGGYNEQFF. The DNA for the CDR3 is TGCGCCAGCAGCTCGACCCTAGCGGGGGGCTACAATGAGCAGTTCTTC.

This clonotype was observed a handful of times. CDR3 bases: TGTGCCAGCAGCTTGGTAGCAGACATATACAATGAGCAGTTCTTC. Translated, it gives CASSLVADIYNEQFF. This chain uses TRBV5-5 with TRBJ2-1, with D uncertain. CDR3 size: 15 residues. Per germline, CDR1 SGHKS and CDR2 YYEKEE (reference sequence). The ends were cut back, 0 bases at V and 4 bases at J, with 11 bases in the middle.

The chain recombines TRBV29-1 with TRBJ2-3; no definite D call. The CDR3 contains 12 residues. Germline V gene sequence: CDR1 SQVTM, CDR2 ANQGSEA. Trimming took off 5 bases at V and 6 bases at J, with 12 bases between the two ends. The CDR3 DNA follows: TGCAGCGTTAAAAACGCTATGGATACGCAGTATTTT. It codes for CSVKNAMDTQYF.

The V call is TRBV27, the J call TRBJ2-7; D gene uncertain. Germline values: CDR1 MNHEY, CDR2 SMNVEV (reference sequence). Trimming shortened V by 7 bases and J by 6 bases, and 10 bases separated the two germline ends. The CDR3 has 11 residues. The CDR3 nucleotides are TGTGCCAGCACCCATCGAGGCGAGCAGTACTTC. This sequence encodes CASTHRGEQYF.

The table lists this clonotype with a few counts. The V and J genes are TRBV7-6 and TRBJ2-5, with a tentative D call TRBD1 (5 bases). Trimming shortened V by 4 bases and J by 5 bases, and 11 bases separated the two germline ends. Germline assignment: CDR1 SGHVS and CDR2 FNYEAQ. The CDR3 has 13 residues. CDR3 in DNA: TGTGCCAGCAGCTCACAGGTCTATGAGACCCAGTACTTC. It encodes CASSSQVYETQYF.

This clonotype was counted many times. The chain couples TRBV12-3 or TRBV12-4 to TRBJ1-1; D may be TRBD1 (5 bases). V lost 2 bases and J 1 base, leaving 8 bases between the germline ends. The CDR3 spans 14 residues. Here the CDR3 reads CASSLRTQNTEAFF. The CDR3, as DNA: TGTGCCAGCAGTTTAAGGACACAGAACACTGAAGCTTTCTTT.

This clonotype was observed a handful of times. This chain connects TRBV28 to TRBJ1-1, with D possibly matching TRBD1 (5 bases). V was clipped by 6 bases and J by 5 bases, with 10 bases between them. The CDR3 runs 12 residues. Germline CDR1 MDHEN, CDR2 SYDVKM. As DNA, the CDR3 is TGTGCCAGCAGGAGGGGCGGGACTGAAGCTTTCTTT. This translates into CASRRGGTEAFF.

This clonotype was observed many times. The chain links TRBV3-1 to TRBJ2-7; D unresolved. Germline-derived CDR1 and CDR2 are LGHDT and YNNKEL (reference sequence). With 1 base removed from V and 0 bases from J, the gap between germline ends came to 4 bases. This CDR3 is built from 13 residues. Here the CDR3 DNA reads TGTGCCAGCAGCCAAGTTTCCTCCTACGAGCAGTACTTC. Translation gives CASSQVSSYEQYF.

This clonotype was seen ten or more times. This chain uses TRBV12-3 or TRBV12-4 with TRBJ1-5; D might be TRBD1 (5 bases). Deletions cut 5 bases from V and 5 bases from J, with 13 bases between. The CDR3 is 14 amino acids. In DNA, the CDR3 is TGTGCCAGCAGTCTCCACGGGGGTGATCAGCCCCAGCATTTT. This codes for CASSLHGGDQPQHF.

This clonotype was seen repeatedly, ten times or more. The V and J genes are TRBV27 and TRBJ1-2, with no clear D. The CDR3 runs to 15 residues. Trimming cost V 0 bases and J 2 bases, with 10 bases left between them. Per the germline V gene, CDR1 is MNHEY and CDR2 is SMNVEV (reference sequence). The CDR3 coding sequence is TGTGCCAGCAGTTTATCATACAGTTACAACTATGGCTACACCTTC. Translating it yields CASSLSYSYNYGYTF.

The V call is TRBV3-1, the J call TRBJ2-1; D ambiguous. This CDR3 is 12 amino acids long. The germline V and J ends were trimmed by 2 bases and 3 bases, with 2 bases remaining between them. The germline V gene has CDR1 LGHDT and CDR2 YNNKEL (reference sequence). The CDR3 spells CASSQLYNEQFF. CDR3 nucleotide sequence: TGTGCCAGCAGCCAACTCTACAATGAGCAGTTCTTC.

This clonotype showed up just a few times. The chain recombines TRBV19 with TRBJ1-2, with D perhaps TRBD1 (5 bases). CDR1 is LNHDA and CDR2 is SQIVND in the germline V gene (reference sequence). V lost 4 bases and J 8 bases, leaving 11 bases between the germline ends. CDR3 length: 12 amino acids. Here the CDR3 reads CASSTDGGGYTF. The DNA for the CDR3 is TGTGCCAGTAGTACCGACGGGGGAGGCTACACCTTC.

This clonotype was observed many times. This chain connects TRBV6-5 to TRBJ1-1; D call uncertain. The CDR3 consists of 14 residues. Deletions cut 4 bases from V and 4 bases from J, with 13 bases between. Per the germline V gene, CDR1 is MNHEY and CDR2 is SVGAGI. The CDR3: CASSWAGRATEAFF. DNA for the CDR3: TGTGCCAGCAGTTGGGCGGGTAGGGCCACTGAAGCTTTCTTT.